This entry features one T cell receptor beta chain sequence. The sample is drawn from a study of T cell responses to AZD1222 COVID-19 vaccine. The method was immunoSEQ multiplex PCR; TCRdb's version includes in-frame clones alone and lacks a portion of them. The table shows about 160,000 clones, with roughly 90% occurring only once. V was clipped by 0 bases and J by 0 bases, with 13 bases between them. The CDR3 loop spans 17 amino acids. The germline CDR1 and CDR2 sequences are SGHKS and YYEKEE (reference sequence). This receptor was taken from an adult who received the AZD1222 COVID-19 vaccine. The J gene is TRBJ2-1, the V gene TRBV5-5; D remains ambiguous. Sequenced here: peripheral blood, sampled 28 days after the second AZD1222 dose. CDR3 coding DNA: TGTGCCAGCAGCTTGGAGCCGGCAGCGCACTCCTACAATGAGCAGTTCTTC. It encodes CASSLEPAAHSYNEQFF.